Listed here is a single T cell receptor (beta chain). The data were obtained in a study of blood T cell repertoires in COVID-19. Across the whole study: Specimens from acute and convalescent COVID-19 originated in the United States, Italy and Spain. PBMCs, B-cell-depleted T cells, or T cells were the source of the cDNA or gDNA that made up the material.

The CDR3 has 18 amino acids. V lost 6 bases and J lost 0; bases outside the gene matches: 13. Germline values: CDR1 LNHDA, CDR2 SQIVND (reference sequence). Authors' methods: Estimates of nucleated cell counts were drawn from the amplification of reference gene primers. TCRdb keeps only in-frame clones here, not all; method: immunoSEQ multiplex PCR. V and J calls and clone size are those listed in that table; D and trimming were worked out from the DNA. The data show approximately 250,000 clones, around 80% seen once. The origin of this receptor is a human donor in a cohort sampled during active COVID-19. This chain connects TRBV19 to TRBJ1-5; TRBD1 agrees at 8 bases. Sequencing was done on a sample of peripheral blood. This CDR3 reads CASRAFFTGGYSNQPQHF. The CDR3 nucleotides are TGTGCCAGTAGAGCATTCTTCACAGGGGGGTATAGCAATCAGCCCCAGCATTTT.